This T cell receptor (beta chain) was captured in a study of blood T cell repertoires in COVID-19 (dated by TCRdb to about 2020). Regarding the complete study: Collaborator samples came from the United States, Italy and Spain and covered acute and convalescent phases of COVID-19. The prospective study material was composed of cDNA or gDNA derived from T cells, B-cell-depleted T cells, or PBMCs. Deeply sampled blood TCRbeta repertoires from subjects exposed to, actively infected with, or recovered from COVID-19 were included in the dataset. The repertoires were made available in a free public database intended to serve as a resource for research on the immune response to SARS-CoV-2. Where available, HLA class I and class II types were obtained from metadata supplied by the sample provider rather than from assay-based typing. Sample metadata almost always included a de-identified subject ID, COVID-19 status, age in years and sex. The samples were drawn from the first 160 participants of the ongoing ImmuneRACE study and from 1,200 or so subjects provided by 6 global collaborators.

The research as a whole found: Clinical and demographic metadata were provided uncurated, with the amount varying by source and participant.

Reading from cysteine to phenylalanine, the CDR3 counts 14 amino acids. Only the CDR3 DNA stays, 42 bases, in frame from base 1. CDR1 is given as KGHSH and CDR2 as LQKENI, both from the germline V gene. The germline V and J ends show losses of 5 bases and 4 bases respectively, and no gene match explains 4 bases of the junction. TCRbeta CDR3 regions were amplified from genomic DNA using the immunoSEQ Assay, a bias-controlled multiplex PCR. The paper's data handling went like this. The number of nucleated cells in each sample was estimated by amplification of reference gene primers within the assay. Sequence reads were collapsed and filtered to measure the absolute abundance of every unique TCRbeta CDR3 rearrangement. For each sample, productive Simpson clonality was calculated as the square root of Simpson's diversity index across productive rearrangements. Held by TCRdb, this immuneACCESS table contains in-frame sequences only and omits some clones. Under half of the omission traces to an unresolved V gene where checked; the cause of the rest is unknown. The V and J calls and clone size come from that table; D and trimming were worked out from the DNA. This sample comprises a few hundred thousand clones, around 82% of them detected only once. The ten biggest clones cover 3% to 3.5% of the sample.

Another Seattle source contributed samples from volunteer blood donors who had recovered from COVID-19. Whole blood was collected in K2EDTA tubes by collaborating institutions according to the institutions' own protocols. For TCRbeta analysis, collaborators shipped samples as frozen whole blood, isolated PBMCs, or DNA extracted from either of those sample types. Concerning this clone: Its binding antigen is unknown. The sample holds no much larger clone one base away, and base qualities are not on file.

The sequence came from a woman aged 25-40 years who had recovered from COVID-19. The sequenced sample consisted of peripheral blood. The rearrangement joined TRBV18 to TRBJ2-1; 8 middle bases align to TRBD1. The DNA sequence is TGTGCCAGCTCATGGACAGGGTCGTACAATGAGCAGTTCTTC. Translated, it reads CASSWTGSYNEQFF.